This TCR beta chain stems from a study of monozygotic twins with inflammatory bowel disease. This CDR3 spans 18 amino acids. In germline, CDR1 is MGHRA, CDR2 YSYEKL. TCRdb reprocessed the 5' RACE reads and stores each CDR3 protein as one record, lacking DNA. This repertoire includes approximately 400,000 distinct CDR3 sequences. Remarks on this clonotype: Antigen specificity is unknown.

The study's findings and limits: Among twins, concordant and discordant pairs did not differ in repertoire similarity, possibly from limited power.

This clonotype originated in a human donor with ulcerative colitis or Crohn's disease, or a healthy co-twin of an affected twin (not recorded which). The specimen sequenced was blood. V and J are TRBV4-1 and TRBJ1-1. CDR3 protein: CASSPQGSGFYMNTEAFF.